The clone carrying this T cell receptor beta chain was detected many times. This CDR3 region has 13 residues. V gave up 4 bases and J gave up 9 bases, with 12 bases separating them. The germline V gene encodes CDR1 KGHDR and CDR2 SFDVKD. The sample comes from a study of T cells in Graves' hyperthyroidism and ophthalmopathy. Hyperthyroidism of Graves' type that showed no ophthalmopathy progression within 18 months was stable. RNA transcripts provided the source from which TCR beta CDR3 regions were amplified. HTBI primers were employed in a first-round RT-PCR of the TCR CDR3. TCRdb reprocessed the multiplex PCR reads with MiXCR, giving one entry per CDR3 protein. Of hundreds of thousands of distinct CDR3 sequences detected, less than 20% appear once; the ten largest clones hold almost 8%.

Sequencing input: blood. This clonotype was obtained from a woman under 30 with Graves' hyperthyroidism. The chain uses TRBV24-1 and TRBJ2-1; TRBD1 is a possible D gene (5 bases). Here the CDR3 DNA reads TGTGCCACCAGTGACTCCCCAGGGTTTGAGCAGTTCTTC. It encodes CATSDSPGFEQFF.